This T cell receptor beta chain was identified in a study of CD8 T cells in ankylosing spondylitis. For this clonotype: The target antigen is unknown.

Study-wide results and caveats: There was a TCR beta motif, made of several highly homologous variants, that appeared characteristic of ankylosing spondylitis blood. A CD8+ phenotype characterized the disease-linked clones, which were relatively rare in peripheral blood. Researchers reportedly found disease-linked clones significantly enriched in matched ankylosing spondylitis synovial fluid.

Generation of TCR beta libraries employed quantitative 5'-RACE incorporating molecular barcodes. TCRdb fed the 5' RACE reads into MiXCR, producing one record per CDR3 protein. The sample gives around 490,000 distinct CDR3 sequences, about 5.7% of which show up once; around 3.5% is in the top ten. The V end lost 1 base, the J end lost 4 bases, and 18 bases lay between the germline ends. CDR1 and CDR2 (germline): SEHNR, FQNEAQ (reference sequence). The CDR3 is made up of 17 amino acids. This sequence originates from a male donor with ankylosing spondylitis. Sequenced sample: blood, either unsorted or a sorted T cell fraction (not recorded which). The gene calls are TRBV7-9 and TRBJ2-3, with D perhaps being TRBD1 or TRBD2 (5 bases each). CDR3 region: CASSLVPGPVLPDTQYF. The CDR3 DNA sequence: TGTGCCAGCAGCTTAGTCCCGGGACCCGTTTTACCAGATACGCAGTATTTT.